In its sample, the clone carrying this T cell receptor (beta chain) was seen a few times. The sample belongs to a study of T cells after yellow fever vaccination. The CDR3 consists of 15 residues. The V and J ends lost 4 bases and 2 bases respectively, with 15 bases between them. Per germline, CDR1 ENHRY and CDR2 SYGVKD. From the 5' RACE reads, TCRdb called clonotypes with MiXCR, one entry per CDR3 protein. Altogether 300,000 to 400,000 distinct CDR3 sequences are present, 3.5% to 4.5% being singletons, with the ten largest covering 24%. This clonotype was sampled from a man younger than 35 who received the YFV17D yellow fever vaccine. The source was PBMCs, collected 5 days after the yellow fever booster vaccination. This chain links TRBV10-3 with TRBJ2-7, with D uncertain. In DNA form, the CDR3 reads TGTGCCATCAGTGCGGGTATGGGTTCCGCCTACGAGCAGTACGTC. As protein: CAISAGMGSAYEQYV.